This T cell receptor (beta chain) was sequenced for a study of T cell repertoires in cytomegalovirus infection. In the study overall: Both a matching HLA type and CMV infection were indicated by public TCR beta signatures. Study results and limitations: HLA-C-restricted CMV clonotypes gave the most frequent clonotype in two of eight donors.

One entry per CDR3 protein results from TCRdb running MiXCR on the reads. The sample gives 210,000 or so distinct CDR3 sequences, 5% to 8.5% of which show up once; under 7.5% is in the top ten. Trimming removed 6 bases at V and 1 base at J, with 12 bases between. The CDR3 is made up of 13 amino acids. CDR1 and CDR2 (germline): SQVTM, ANQGSEA. A few counts support this clonotype. What it binds is unknown. The J gene is TRBJ1-2, the V gene TRBV29-1, with D unresolved. Material: PBMCs. The sequence came from a human donor in good health (CMV status not recorded). Some clones in this sample may be carry-over from other donors' samples. The CDR3 protein is CSVPDNNNYGYTF. The DNA for the CDR3 is TGCAGCGTGCCAGACAACAATAACTATGGCTACACCTTC.